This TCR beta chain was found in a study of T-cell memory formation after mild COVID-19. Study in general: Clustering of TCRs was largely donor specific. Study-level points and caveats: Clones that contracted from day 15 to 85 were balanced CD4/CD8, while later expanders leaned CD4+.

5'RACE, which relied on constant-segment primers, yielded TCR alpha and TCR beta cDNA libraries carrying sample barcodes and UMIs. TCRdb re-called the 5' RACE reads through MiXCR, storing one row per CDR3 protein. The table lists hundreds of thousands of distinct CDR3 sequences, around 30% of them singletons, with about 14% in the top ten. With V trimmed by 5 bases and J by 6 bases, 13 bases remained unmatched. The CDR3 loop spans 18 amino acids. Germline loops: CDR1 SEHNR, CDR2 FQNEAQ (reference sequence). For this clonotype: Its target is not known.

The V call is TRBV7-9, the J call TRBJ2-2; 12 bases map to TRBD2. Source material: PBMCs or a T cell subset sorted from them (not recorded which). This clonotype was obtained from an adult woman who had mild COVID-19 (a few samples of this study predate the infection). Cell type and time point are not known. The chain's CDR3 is CASSPQVTSGRWAGELFF. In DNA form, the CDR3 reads TGTGCCAGCAGCCCGCAGGTGACTAGCGGGAGATGGGCCGGGGAGCTGTTTTTT.